This TCR beta chain comes out of a study of identical twins (dated by TCRdb to about 2016). Background on the whole study: To test whether fetal clonotypes persist, the study used deep sequencing on TCR alpha and beta repertoires from monozygotic twins, unrelated adults of various ages, and cord blood. Replicate twin experiments were performed at different times using different library preparation protocols to rule out contamination. The research as a whole found: Abundant cord blood beta clonotypes carried fewer insertions; young adult naive repertoires showed a weaker similar trend, while memory repertoires showed none. Zero-insertion analyses could be partly confounded by invariant T cells such as MAIT and iNKT, although diverse VJ usage argued against such confounding for most clonotypes. In beta out-of-frame sequences, excess twin sharing was weaker, because having fewer shared sequences lowered the signal-to-noise ratio. Because the same donors could not be followed over many years, the conclusions depended on cross-sectional statistical analysis. Compared with coincidental sharing between unrelated individuals, out-of-frame TCR alpha sequences shared between twins showed an excess of sequences with low generation probability. In monozygotic twins, recombination models systematically underestimated out-of-frame TCR alpha sharing, but the models matched the sharing seen between unrelated individuals.

Only healthy Caucasian donors were included. Three pairs of female monozygotic twins, all aged 18 to 29 years, were included in the twin cohort. Positive isolation kits from Invitrogen were used to isolate the CD4+ and CD8+ T cell populations. The receptor library was made with 5' RACE. The instrument given in TCRdb is Illumina HiSeq 2000. A universal primer binding site was added through template switching, and the final cDNA carried a unique molecular identifier so that TCR cDNA molecules could be counted accurately. Specific primers in the conserved constant-segment region were used to synthesize first-strand cDNA for TCR alpha and beta chains. To control for contamination, every cDNA library was double barcoded, receiving both a SMART-Mk sample barcode and Illumina barcodes. Two successive PCR steps introduced TruSeq adapter sequences along with Illumina sample barcodes. The TCR alpha and beta cDNA libraries were sequenced on the Illumina HiSeq platform using custom primers. Per the original workflow: Raw reads were processed with MiGEC to extract unique molecular identifiers, and MiXCR was used to determine CDR3 positions. For each individual, recombination models were inferred using an EM algorithm with the repgenHMM and IGoR tools. Shared clonotype analysis was performed with the tcR package in R, normalizing sharing by the product of cloneset sizes. To study raw recombination free of thymic and clonal selection effects, out-of-frame nonproductive sequences were analyzed. In-frame beta chains were kept once TCRdb had trimmed the public reads at Q25 with fastp and called clones with MiXCR. Each entry is one CDR3 protein sequence, shown with its most common DNA and genes. These V and J calls rely on TCRdb rather than the paper's analysis. The sample yields hundreds of thousands of distinct CDR3 sequences; around 24% were counted once. The top ten constitute about 2.7% of the sample.

Taken from the germline V gene, the CDR1 and CDR2 loops are SGHRS and YFSETQ. Trimming removed 4 bases from V and 0 bases from J, leaving 17 bases between the germline ends. The CDR3 goes from the cysteine to the phenylalanine over 17 residues. CDR3 DNA only is kept here, 51 bases in frame from base 1. As concerns this clonotype: It has no known antigen specificity. There are no base qualities to consult, and no much larger clone falls within one base.

These sequences were also reported in another study, on T cells expressing NK-cell markers. In that second paper, the authors write: Three sorted T-cell subsets (CD3+CD56+NKG2C+, CD3+CD56+NKG2C- and CD3+CD56-NKG2C+) from about 8 donors had their TCR beta-chain repertoires profiled. Among the eight sequenced donors, seven were HCMV-seropositive and one was HCMV-seronegative. In several experiments an anti-gammadeltaTCR antibody was added to restrict sorting to alphabetaTCR-expressing T cells. In six donors, the dominant CD3+CD56+NKG2C+ clonotypes ranked among the top 10 CD8+ clonotypes, making up about 1.0-7.5% of CD8+ T cells. Those dominant clonotypes were again the most abundant among CD3+CD56-NKG2C+ cells in a few donors, at about 25-60.1%. It remained unclear whether the expanded NKG2C-expressing T cell clones were specific for HCMV antigens. The study sequenced eight donors, all healthy volunteers chosen at random: three men and five women. To determine HCMV serostatus, a commercial ELISA kit was used to detect HCMV-specific IgG in serum. Reads were demultiplexed and grouped by UMI with MIGEC, and clonotypes were assembled and quantified with MiTCR. To exclude erroneous sequences, only TCR cDNA sequences supported by at least two reads were retained. The tcR package was used for downstream repertoire analysis, with clonotypes matched between fractions based on CDR3 nucleotide sequence plus V segment. VDJmatch was used to annotate antigen specificity against VDJdb, with one amino acid substitution in CDR3 permitted.

This TCR derives from a woman younger than 35 in good health. The sequenced material came from CD4+ T cells sorted from blood. The rearrangement combines TRBV5-1 with TRBJ2-1, with TRBD2 perhaps the D gene, on 5 matching bases. The DNA sequence is TGCGCCAGCAGCCCGGCGGGTCCCCTAAGCTCCTACAATGAGCAGTTCTTC. Its coded protein is CASSPAGPLSSYNEQFF.